The rows below give T cell receptor beta chains drawn from one sample of a study of blood T cell repertoires in COVID-19. Measured with immunoSEQ multiplex PCR; TCRdb has only the in-frame clones, and not every one. The sample holds about 230,000 clones, 80% to 85% seen once. Sequenced sample: peripheral blood. All receptors come from a man between 40 and 49 years old with acute or convalescent COVID-19. CDR3s include the opening cysteine and the closing phenylalanine or tryptophan. A D gene is named only where the DNA matches it firmly. Size is omitted from some rows. Given values are once, few, many or a class for expanded clones.

d_gene: .
j_gene: TRBJ1-2
v_gene: TRBV4-1
abundance: .
CDR3nt: TGCGCCAGCAGCCAAGTCTCCAGGTCGGATGGCTACACCTTC
CDR3aa: CASSQVSRSDGYTF

d_gene: TRBD2
j_gene: TRBJ2-7
v_gene: TRBV11-2
abundance: .
CDR3nt: TGTGCCAGCAGCCGAGCGGGAGGGTGGTACGAGCAGTACTTC
CDR3aa: CASSRAGGWYEQYF

d_gene: TRBD1
j_gene: TRBJ1-2
v_gene: TRBV2
abundance: .
CDR3nt: TGTGCCAGCAGGTTAGACAGGGGGTATGGCTACACCTTC
CDR3aa: CASRLDRGYGYTF

d_gene: .
j_gene: TRBJ1-2
v_gene: TRBV6-5
abundance: .
CDR3nt: TGTGCCAGCAGTTCACACAGGGCCCCGAACTATGGCTACACCTTC
CDR3aa: CASSSHRAPNYGYTF

d_gene: .
j_gene: TRBJ2-7
v_gene: TRBV25-1
abundance: .
CDR3nt: TGTGCCAGCAGTGAATTTGAAGTGACGGAGGCGGAGCAGTACTTC
CDR3aa: CASSEFEVTEAEQYF

d_gene: TRBD2
j_gene: TRBJ2-1
v_gene: TRBV14
abundance: .
CDR3nt: TGTGCCAGCAGCCCTTGGGGGATAGCGGGGAACAATGAGCAGTTCTTC
CDR3aa: CASSPWGIAGNNEQFF

d_gene: .
j_gene: TRBJ2-5
v_gene: TRBV27
abundance: .
CDR3nt: TGTGCCAGCCGGGGGACAGTCCAAGAGACCCAGTACTTC
CDR3aa: CASRGTVQETQYF

d_gene: TRBD1
j_gene: TRBJ1-6
v_gene: TRBV10-3
abundance: .
CDR3nt: TGTGCCATTACGACAGGGGAGGGTAATTCACCCCTCCACTTT
CDR3aa: CAITTGEGNSPLHF

d_gene: TRBD1
j_gene: TRBJ1-2
v_gene: TRBV29-1
abundance: .
CDR3nt: TGCAGCGTTGGGACAGGGGATATCTATGGCTACACCTTC
CDR3aa: CSVGTGDIYGYTF

d_gene: TRBD1
j_gene: TRBJ2-7
v_gene: TRBV7-9
abundance: .
CDR3nt: TGTGCCAGCAGCCGGGACAGGGGCATTTACGAGCAGTACTTC
CDR3aa: CASSRDRGIYEQYF

d_gene: TRBD1
j_gene: TRBJ1-2
v_gene: TRBV6-4
abundance: .
CDR3nt: TGTGCCAGCAGTGAAGAGTTGACAGGGTATGGCTACACCTTC
CDR3aa: CASSEELTGYGYTF

d_gene: .
j_gene: TRBJ1-4
v_gene: TRBV18
abundance: .
CDR3nt: TGTGCCAGCTCACCACAGTTAGTTCCAATGGGCGAAAAACTGTTTTTT
CDR3aa: CASSPQLVPMGEKLFF

d_gene: .
j_gene: TRBJ2-2
v_gene: TRBV10-1
abundance: .
CDR3nt: TGCGCCAGCGGATCCGGGACTACCGGGGAGCTGTTTTTT
CDR3aa: CASGSGTTGELFF

d_gene: .
j_gene: TRBJ1-5
v_gene: TRBV28
abundance: .
CDR3nt: TGTGCCAGCAGTCTAGGGTCAGGGAGGAATCAGCCCCAGCATTTT
CDR3aa: CASSLGSGRNQPQHF

d_gene: TRBD1
j_gene: TRBJ1-1
v_gene: TRBV2
abundance: .
CDR3nt: TGTGCCAGCAGTTTCGAACAGGGGAAAACTGAAGCTTTCTTT
CDR3aa: CASSFEQGKTEAFF

d_gene: .
j_gene: TRBJ1-5
v_gene: TRBV30
abundance: .
CDR3nt: TGTGCCTGGAGGGCGAGGGGGGGTCAGCCCCAGCATTTT
CDR3aa: CAWRARGGQPQHF

d_gene: TRBD1
j_gene: TRBJ1-6
v_gene: TRBV11-2
abundance: .
CDR3nt: TGTGCCAGCAGCAGGGGACAGTTTACTAATTCACCCCTCCACTTT
CDR3aa: CASSRGQFTNSPLHF

d_gene: TRBD1
j_gene: TRBJ1-3
v_gene: TRBV3-1/TRBV3-2
abundance: .
CDR3nt: TGTGCCAGCAGCCCCTCTTACCTTCGGGACAGGGATGGAAACACCATATATTTT
CDR3aa: CASSPSYLRDRDGNTIYF

d_gene: .
j_gene: TRBJ2-2
v_gene: TRBV5-1
abundance: .
CDR3nt: TGCGCCAGCAGCTTGGGACTATCCGGGATCACCGGGGAGCTGTTTTTT
CDR3aa: CASSLGLSGITGELFF

d_gene: TRBD1
j_gene: TRBJ1-5
v_gene: TRBV4-1
abundance: .
CDR3nt: TGCGCCAGCAGCCAAGATCGCGGGACAGGGTGGAATCAGCCCCAGCATTTT
CDR3aa: CASSQDRGTGWNQPQHF

d_gene: TRBD2
j_gene: TRBJ2-2
v_gene: TRBV7-3
abundance: .
CDR3nt: TGTGCCAGCAGTCCTCTCGGCGGGAGCGACACCGGGGAGCTGTTTTTT
CDR3aa: CASSPLGGSDTGELFF

d_gene: TRBD1
j_gene: TRBJ1-3
v_gene: TRBV5-1
abundance: once
CDR3nt: TGCGCCAGCAGCTTGGTAGGGGACAGGGCGAACACCATATATTTT
CDR3aa: CASSLVGDRANTIYF

d_gene: .
j_gene: TRBJ1-1
v_gene: TRBV9
abundance: .
CDR3nt: TGTGCCAGCAGCTTGCGGGGGCCCACTGAAGCTTTCTTT
CDR3aa: CASSLRGPTEAFF

d_gene: TRBD2
j_gene: TRBJ2-1
v_gene: TRBV13
abundance: once
CDR3nt: TGTGCCAGCAGCTTACTAGCGGGTAACAATGAGCAGTTCTTC
CDR3aa: CASSLLAGNNEQFF

d_gene: .
j_gene: TRBJ2-1
v_gene: TRBV7-9
abundance: .
CDR3nt: TGTGCCAGCAGCTTTGTGGGGAGGCCCTCCTACAATGAGCAGTTCTTC
CDR3aa: CASSFVGRPSYNEQFF

d_gene: .
j_gene: TRBJ1-5
v_gene: TRBV7-9
abundance: .
CDR3nt: TGTGCCAGCCAGGGGTCCCTAAATCAGCCCCAGCATTTT
CDR3aa: CASQGSLNQPQHF

d_gene: TRBD2
j_gene: TRBJ2-3
v_gene: TRBV29-1
abundance: .
CDR3nt: TGCAGCGTTGTCGGCGGGAGTTCAGATACGCAGTATTTT
CDR3aa: CSVVGGSSDTQYF

d_gene: TRBD1
j_gene: TRBJ2-3
v_gene: TRBV7-7
abundance: few
CDR3nt: TGTGCCAGCAGCAACGGACAGGGTCCAACAGATACGCAGTATTTT
CDR3aa: CASSNGQGPTDTQYF

d_gene: TRBD2
j_gene: TRBJ2-1
v_gene: TRBV30
abundance: few
CDR3nt: TGTGCCTGGAGTATGGGACTAGGGTACAATGAGCAGTTCTTC
CDR3aa: CAWSMGLGYNEQFF

d_gene: .
j_gene: TRBJ1-2
v_gene: TRBV6-5
abundance: .
CDR3nt: TGTGCCAGCTCGGGGGGGGATGGCTACACCTTC
CDR3aa: CASSGGDGYTF

d_gene: TRBD1
j_gene: TRBJ1-1
v_gene: TRBV2
abundance: .
CDR3nt: TGTGCCAGCAGGTTCGATACAGGGGTGAACACTGAAGCTTTCTTT
CDR3aa: CASRFDTGVNTEAFF

d_gene: TRBD1
j_gene: TRBJ1-2
v_gene: TRBV6-5
abundance: .
CDR3nt: TGTGCCAGCAGCGCCGACAGGGGGCAAGGCTACACCTTC
CDR3aa: CASSADRGQGYTF

d_gene: .
j_gene: TRBJ2-3
v_gene: TRBV3-1/TRBV3-2
abundance: .
CDR3nt: TGTGCCAGCACCCAGGGTGACTCCCGCACAGATACGCAGTATTTT
CDR3aa: CASTQGDSRTDTQYF

d_gene: .
j_gene: TRBJ2-3
v_gene: TRBV5-1
abundance: .
CDR3nt: TGCGCCAGCAGACAACAGGGTGGCACAGATACGCAGTATTTT
CDR3aa: CASRQQGGTDTQYF

d_gene: .
j_gene: TRBJ1-2
v_gene: TRBV28
abundance: .
CDR3nt: TGTGCCAGCAGGGACGGGAGGGAGGCCACTGGCTACACCTTC
CDR3aa: CASRDGREATGYTF

d_gene: TRBD1
j_gene: TRBJ2-6
v_gene: TRBV7-3
abundance: .
CDR3nt: TGTGCCAGCAGTCCAACAGGGGACGGGGCCAACGTCCTGACTTTC
CDR3aa: CASSPTGDGANVLTF

d_gene: TRBD1
j_gene: TRBJ1-1
v_gene: TRBV6-5
abundance: .
CDR3nt: TGTGCCAGCAGTACCAGGACAGGGGGCCAGCACGAAGCTTTCTTT
CDR3aa: CASSTRTGGQHEAFF

d_gene: .
j_gene: TRBJ2-7
v_gene: TRBV14
abundance: .
CDR3nt: TGTGCCAGCAGCCACGGCTACGAGCAGTACTTC
CDR3aa: CASSHGYEQYF

d_gene: .
j_gene: TRBJ2-7
v_gene: TRBV5-1
abundance: once
CDR3nt: TGCGCCAGCAGCTTGGTACAAGTCCCCTACGAGCAGTACTTC
CDR3aa: CASSLVQVPYEQYF

d_gene: .
j_gene: TRBJ1-1
v_gene: TRBV25-1
abundance: .
CDR3nt: TGTGCCAGCAGTGAATACGGGGGAAGATTGAACACTGAAGCTTTCTTT
CDR3aa: CASSEYGGRLNTEAFF

d_gene: TRBD2
j_gene: TRBJ2-7
v_gene: TRBV2
abundance: .
CDR3nt: TGTGCCAGCAGACCCCTAGCGGGAGGGCCTTCCAACGAGCAGTACTTC
CDR3aa: CASRPLAGGPSNEQYF

d_gene: .
j_gene: TRBJ2-5
v_gene: TRBV2
abundance: .
CDR3nt: TGTGCCAGCAGTGACTTGGAGACCCAGTACTTC
CDR3aa: CASSDLETQYF

d_gene: TRBD1
j_gene: TRBJ1-1
v_gene: TRBV20-1
abundance: .
CDR3nt: TGCAGTGCAGGTGGGACAGGGAGGGCTTTCTTT
CDR3aa: CSAGGTGRAFF

d_gene: .
j_gene: TRBJ2-7
v_gene: TRBV7-8
abundance: few
CDR3nt: TGTGCCAGCAGCTTAGGACAGTTATCCTACGAGCAGTACTTC
CDR3aa: CASSLGQLSYEQYF

d_gene: .
j_gene: TRBJ2-5
v_gene: TRBV11-2
abundance: .
CDR3nt: TGTGCCAGCAGACGGGGTAGCGGTCAAGAGACCCAGTACTTC
CDR3aa: CASRRGSGQETQYF

d_gene: TRBD1
j_gene: TRBJ2-1
v_gene: TRBV7-2
abundance: .
CDR3nt: TGTGCCAGCAGCCCACAGGGGGCGTCCTACAATGAGCAGTTCTTC
CDR3aa: CASSPQGASYNEQFF

d_gene: .
j_gene: TRBJ2-5
v_gene: TRBV11-3
abundance: once
CDR3nt: TGTGCCAGCAGCTTAGGAGGGGGGACCCAGTACTTC
CDR3aa: CASSLGGGTQYF

d_gene: TRBD2
j_gene: TRBJ2-3
v_gene: TRBV5-6
abundance: once
CDR3nt: TGTGCCAGCAGCTTAGGACTAGCTCGGGGTACGCAGTATTTT
CDR3aa: CASSLGLARGTQYF